This T cell receptor beta chain originates from a study of blood T cell repertoires in COVID-19. Study as a whole: Donors in the United States, Italy and Spain gave samples during acute or convalescent COVID-19. PBMCs, B-cell-depleted T cells, or T cells were the source of the cDNA or gDNA that made up the material.

The CDR3 totals 13 residues. CDR1 is LGHDT and CDR2 is YNNKEL in the germline V gene (reference sequence). With 3 bases removed from V and 3 bases from J, the gap between germline ends came to 6 bases. In the original workflow: Amplification with reference gene primers provided the estimates of nucleated cell counts. Profiled with immunoSEQ multiplex PCR; TCRdb holds only in-frame clones, not every one. V and J calls plus clone size are reproduced from that table; the DNA served to infer D and trimming. Found here are some 110,000 clones, approximately 90% of them singletons; the top ten hold about 4.5%.

The source is a man in his forties with acute or convalescent COVID-19. Sample: peripheral blood. This chain links TRBV3-1 (or the pseudogene TRBV3-2) with TRBJ1-3; D gene ambiguous. The CDR3 DNA reads as TGTGCCAGCAGCCAGGGAGGTGGAAACACCATATATTTT. Protein: CASSQGGGNTIYF.